The next 3 T cell receptor beta chains were all read from a single sample in a study of beta chain features in type 1 diabetes. All of the isolated RNA was reverse transcribed, so expressed TCRB transcripts were sequenced. Profiled with immunoSEQ multiplex PCR; TCRdb holds only in-frame clones, not every one. The sample lists about half a million clones; roughly 11% were seen once. Material for sequencing was naive CD4+ T cells from blood. These receptors all come from a woman aged 18-29 years in good health.

This sequence joins TRBV30 and TRBJ2-7, with D possibly matching TRBD2 (6 bases). The germline V and J ends were trimmed by 2 bases and 7 bases, with 9 bases remaining between them. The CDR3 extends over 11 amino acids. CDR1 is GTSNPN, CDR2 SVGIG, per germline (reference sequence). DNA of the CDR3: TGTGCCTGGAGTTCTGGGGGGGAGCAGTACTTC. This codes for CAWSSGGEQYF. The full variable domain, its missing parts supplied by reference TRBV30 and TRBJ2-7, is SQTIHQWPATLVQPVGSPLSLECTVEGTSNPNLYWYRQAAGRGLQLLFYSVGIGQISSEVPQNLSASRPQDRQFILSSKKLLLSDSGFYLCAWSSGGEQYFGPGTRLTVT.

This clone showed up just a few times. CDR3 nucleotides: TGTGCCAGCAGCTATACAGGGAGCTCCTACAATGAGCAGTTCTTC. Protein product: CASSYTGSSYNEQFF. V is TRBV7-2 and J is TRBJ2-1, with D perhaps TRBD1 (6 bases). Germline V gives CDR1 SGHTA, CDR2 FQGNSA. Between the trimmed V and J ends, which lost 4 bases and 0 bases, there was a span of 10 bases. The CDR3 contains 15 residues.

The V call is TRBV29-1, the J call TRBJ2-3, with no clear D. The V gene's germline CDR1 is SQVTM and CDR2 ANQGSEA. This CDR3 region has 12 residues. The germline V and J ends were trimmed by 3 bases and 0 bases, with 4 bases remaining between them. The DNA of the CDR3 is TGCAGCGTTGAGACCAGCACAGATACGCAGTATTTT. Translation: CSVETSTDTQYF.